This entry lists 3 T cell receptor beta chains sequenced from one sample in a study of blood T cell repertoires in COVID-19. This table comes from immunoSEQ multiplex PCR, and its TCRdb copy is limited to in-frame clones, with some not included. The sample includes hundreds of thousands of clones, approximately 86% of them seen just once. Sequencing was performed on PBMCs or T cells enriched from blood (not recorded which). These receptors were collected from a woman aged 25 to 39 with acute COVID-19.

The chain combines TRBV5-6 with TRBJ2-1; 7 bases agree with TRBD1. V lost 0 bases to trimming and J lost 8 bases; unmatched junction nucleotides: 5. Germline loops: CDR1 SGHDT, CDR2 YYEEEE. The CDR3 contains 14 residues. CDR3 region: CASSLGQGMDEQFF. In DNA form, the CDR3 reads TGTGCCAGCAGCTTGGGACAGGGAATGGATGAGCAGTTCTTC.

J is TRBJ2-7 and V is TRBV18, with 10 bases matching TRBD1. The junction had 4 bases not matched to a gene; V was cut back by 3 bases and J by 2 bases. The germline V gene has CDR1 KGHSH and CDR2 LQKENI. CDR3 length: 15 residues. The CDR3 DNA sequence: TGTGCCAGCTCACCGCTCGGGACAGGGGCCTACGAGCAGTACTTC. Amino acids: CASSPLGTGAYEQYF.

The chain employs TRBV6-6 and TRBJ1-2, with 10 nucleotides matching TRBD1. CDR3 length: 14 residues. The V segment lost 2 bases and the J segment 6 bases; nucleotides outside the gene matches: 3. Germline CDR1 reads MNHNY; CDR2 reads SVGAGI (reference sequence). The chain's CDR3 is CASSYRDRGHGYTF. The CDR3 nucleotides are TGTGCCAGCAGTTACCGGGACAGGGGACATGGCTACACCTTC.